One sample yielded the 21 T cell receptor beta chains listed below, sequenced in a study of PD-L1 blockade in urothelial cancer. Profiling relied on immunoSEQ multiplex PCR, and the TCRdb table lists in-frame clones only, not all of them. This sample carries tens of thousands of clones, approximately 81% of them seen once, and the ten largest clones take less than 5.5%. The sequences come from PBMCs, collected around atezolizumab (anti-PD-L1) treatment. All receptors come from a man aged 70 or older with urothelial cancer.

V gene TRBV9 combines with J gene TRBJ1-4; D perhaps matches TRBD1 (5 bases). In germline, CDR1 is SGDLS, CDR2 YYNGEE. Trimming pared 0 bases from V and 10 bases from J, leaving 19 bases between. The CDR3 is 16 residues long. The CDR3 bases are TGTGCCAGCAGCGTAGCGGCAGGGCCAGCTGGCGGAAAACTGTTTTTT. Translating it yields CASSVAAGPAGGKLFF. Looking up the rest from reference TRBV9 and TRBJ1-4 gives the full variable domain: DSGVTQTPKHLITATGQRVTLRCSPRSGDLSVYWYQQSLDQGLQFLIQYYNGEERAKGNILERFSAQQFPDLHSELNLSSLELGDSALYFCASSVAAGPAGGKLFFGSGTQLSVL.

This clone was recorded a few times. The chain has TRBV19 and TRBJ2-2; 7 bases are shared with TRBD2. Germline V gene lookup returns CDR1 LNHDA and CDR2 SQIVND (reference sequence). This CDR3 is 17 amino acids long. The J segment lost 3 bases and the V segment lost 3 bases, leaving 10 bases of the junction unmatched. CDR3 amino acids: CASSIAGGAGDTGELFF. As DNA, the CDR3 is TGTGCCAGTAGTATCGCCGGCGGTGCGGGAGACACCGGGGAGCTGTTTTTT.

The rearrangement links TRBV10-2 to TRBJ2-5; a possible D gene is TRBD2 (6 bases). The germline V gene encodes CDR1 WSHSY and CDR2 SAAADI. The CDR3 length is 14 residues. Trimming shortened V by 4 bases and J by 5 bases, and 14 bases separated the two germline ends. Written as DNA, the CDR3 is TGCGCCAGCAGTGGGTGGGCTAGCGAGGAGACCCAGTACTTC. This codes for CASSGWASEETQYF.

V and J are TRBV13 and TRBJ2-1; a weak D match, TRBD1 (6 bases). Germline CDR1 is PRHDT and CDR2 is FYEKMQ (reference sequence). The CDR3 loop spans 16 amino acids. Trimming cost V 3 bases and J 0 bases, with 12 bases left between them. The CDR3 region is CASSLPGVFSYNEQFF. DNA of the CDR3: TGTGCCAGCAGCTTGCCAGGGGTCTTCTCCTACAATGAGCAGTTCTTC.

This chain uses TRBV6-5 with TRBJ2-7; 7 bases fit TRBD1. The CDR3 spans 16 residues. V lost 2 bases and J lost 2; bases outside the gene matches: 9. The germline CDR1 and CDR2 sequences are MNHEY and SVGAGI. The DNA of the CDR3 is TGTGCCAGCAGTTACAAAAAGGGGACAGTCCCCTACGAGCAGTACTTC. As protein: CASSYKKGTVPYEQYF.

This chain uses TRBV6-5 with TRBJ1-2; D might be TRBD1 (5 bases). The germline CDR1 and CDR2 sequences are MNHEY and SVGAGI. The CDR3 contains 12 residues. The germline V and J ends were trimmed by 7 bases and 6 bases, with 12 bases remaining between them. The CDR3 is CASIRTPDGYTF. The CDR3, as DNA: TGTGCCAGCATTCGGACACCCGATGGCTACACCTTC.

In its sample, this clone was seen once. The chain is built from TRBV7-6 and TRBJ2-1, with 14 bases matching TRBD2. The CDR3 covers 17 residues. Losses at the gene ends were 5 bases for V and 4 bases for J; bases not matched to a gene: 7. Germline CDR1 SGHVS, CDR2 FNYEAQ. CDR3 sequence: CASSPPGLAGVYNEQFF. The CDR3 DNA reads TGTGCCAGCAGCCCACCGGGACTAGCGGGAGTTTACAATGAGCAGTTCTTC. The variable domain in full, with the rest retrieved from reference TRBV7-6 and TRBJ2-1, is GAGVSQSPRYKVTKRGQDVALRCDPISGHVSLYWYRQALGQGPEFLTYFNYEAQQDKSGLPNDRFSAERPEGSISTLTIQRTEQRDSAMYRCASSPPGLAGVYNEQFFGPGTRLTVL.

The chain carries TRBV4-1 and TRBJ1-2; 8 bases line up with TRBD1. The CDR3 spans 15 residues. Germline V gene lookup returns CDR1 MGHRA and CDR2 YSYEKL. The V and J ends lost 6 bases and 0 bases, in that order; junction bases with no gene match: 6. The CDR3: CASRSPGQANYGYTF. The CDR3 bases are TGCGCCAGCAGAAGCCCGGGACAGGCTAACTATGGCTACACCTTC.

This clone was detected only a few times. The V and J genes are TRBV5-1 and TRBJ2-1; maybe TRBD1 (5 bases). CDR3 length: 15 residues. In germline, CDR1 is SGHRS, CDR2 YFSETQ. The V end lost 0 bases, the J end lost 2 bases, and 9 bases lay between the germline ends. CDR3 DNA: TGCGCCAGCAGCTTGGGTCAGGGAACCTACAATGAGCAGTTCTTC. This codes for CASSLGQGTYNEQFF.

The CDR3 sequence: CAWQQGGGYQTQHF. The DNA for the CDR3 is TGTGCCTGGCAACAGGGGGGAGGTTACCAGACCCAGCATTTT. V gene TRBV30 combines with J gene TRBJ1-5; 8 bases match TRBD1. Germline assignment: CDR1 GTSNPN and CDR2 SVGIG (reference sequence). V was clipped by 5 bases and J by 11 bases; unmatched bases: 14. The CDR3 is 14 amino acids.

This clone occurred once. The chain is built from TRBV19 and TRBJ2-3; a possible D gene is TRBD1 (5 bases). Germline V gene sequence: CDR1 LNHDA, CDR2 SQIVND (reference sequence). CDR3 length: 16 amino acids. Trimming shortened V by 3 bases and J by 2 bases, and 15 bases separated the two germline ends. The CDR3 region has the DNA TGTGCCAGTAGTATCGGTCAGGGTAAAACCACAGATACGCAGTATTTT. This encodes CASSIGQGKTTDTQYF.

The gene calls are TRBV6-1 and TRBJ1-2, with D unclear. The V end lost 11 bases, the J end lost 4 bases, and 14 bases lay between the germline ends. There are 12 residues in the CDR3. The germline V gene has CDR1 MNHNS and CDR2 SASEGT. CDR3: CALETPTYGYTF. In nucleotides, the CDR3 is TGTGCCCTTGAAACACCAACCTATGGCTACACCTTC.

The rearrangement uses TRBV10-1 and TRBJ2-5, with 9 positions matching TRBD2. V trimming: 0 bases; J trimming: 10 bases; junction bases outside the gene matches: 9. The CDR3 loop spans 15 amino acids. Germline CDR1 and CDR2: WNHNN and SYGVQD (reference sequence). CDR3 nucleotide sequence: TGCGCCAGCAGTGAGTCCGGGACTAGCCGGGGTAACCAGTACTTC. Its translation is CASSESGTSRGNQYF.

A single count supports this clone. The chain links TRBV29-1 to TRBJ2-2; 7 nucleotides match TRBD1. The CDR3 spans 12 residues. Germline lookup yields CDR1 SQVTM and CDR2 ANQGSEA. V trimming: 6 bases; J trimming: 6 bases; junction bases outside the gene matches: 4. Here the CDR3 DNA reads TGCAGCGTCGCACAGGGGCCCGGGGAGCTGTTTTTT. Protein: CSVAQGPGELFF.

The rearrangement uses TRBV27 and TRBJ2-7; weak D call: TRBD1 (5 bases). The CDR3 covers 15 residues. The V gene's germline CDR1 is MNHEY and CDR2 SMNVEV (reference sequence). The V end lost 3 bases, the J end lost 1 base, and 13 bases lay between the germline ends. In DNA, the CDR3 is TGTGCCAGCAGTTTGGGGCCAAGACAATCCTACGAGCAGTACTTC. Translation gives CASSLGPRQSYEQYF.

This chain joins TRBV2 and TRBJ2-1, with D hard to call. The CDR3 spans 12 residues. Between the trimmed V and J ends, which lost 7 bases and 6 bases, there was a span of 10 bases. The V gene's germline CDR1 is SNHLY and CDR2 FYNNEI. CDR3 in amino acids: CASNPFGNEQFF. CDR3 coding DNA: TGTGCCAGCAACCCCTTCGGCAATGAGCAGTTCTTC.

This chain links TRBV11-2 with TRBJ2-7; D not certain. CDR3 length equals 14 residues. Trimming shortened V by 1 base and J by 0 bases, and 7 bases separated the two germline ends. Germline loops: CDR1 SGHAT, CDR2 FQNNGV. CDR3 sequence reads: CASSLGQSSYEQYF. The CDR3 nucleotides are TGTGCCAGCAGCTTAGGACAAAGCTCCTACGAGCAGTACTTC.

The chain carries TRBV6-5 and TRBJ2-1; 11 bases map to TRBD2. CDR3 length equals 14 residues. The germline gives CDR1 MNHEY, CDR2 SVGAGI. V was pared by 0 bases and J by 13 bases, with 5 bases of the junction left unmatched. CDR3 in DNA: TGTGCCAGCAGTTACTCGACTAGCGGGACTATCCAGTTCTTC. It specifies CASSYSTSGTIQFF.

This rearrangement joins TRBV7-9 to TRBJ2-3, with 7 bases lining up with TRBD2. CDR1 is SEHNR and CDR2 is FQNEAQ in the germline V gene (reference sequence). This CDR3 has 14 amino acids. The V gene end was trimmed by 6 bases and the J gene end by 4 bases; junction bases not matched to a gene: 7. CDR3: CASSPPGGSDTQYF. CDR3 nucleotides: TGTGCCAGCAGTCCTCCGGGGGGTTCAGATACGCAGTATTTT.

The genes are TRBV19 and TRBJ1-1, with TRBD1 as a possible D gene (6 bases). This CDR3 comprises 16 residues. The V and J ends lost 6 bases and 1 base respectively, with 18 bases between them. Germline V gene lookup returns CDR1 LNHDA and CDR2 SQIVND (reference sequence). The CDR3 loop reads CASRGTRQAENTEAFF. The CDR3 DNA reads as TGTGCCAGTAGGGGGACTAGACAGGCGGAGAACACTGAAGCTTTCTTT. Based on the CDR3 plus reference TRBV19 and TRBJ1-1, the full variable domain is DGGITQSPKYLFRKEGQNVTLSCEQNLNHDAMYWYRQDPGQGLRLIYYSQIVNDFQKGDIAEGYSVSREKKESFPLTVTSAQKNPTAFYLCASRGTRQAENTEAFFGQGTRLTVV.

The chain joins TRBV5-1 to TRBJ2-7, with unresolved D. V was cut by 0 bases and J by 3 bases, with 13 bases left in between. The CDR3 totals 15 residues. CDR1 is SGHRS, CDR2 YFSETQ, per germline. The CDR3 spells CASSLVADTDYEQYF. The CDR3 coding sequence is TGCGCCAGCAGCTTGGTTGCTGACACAGACTACGAGCAGTACTTC.